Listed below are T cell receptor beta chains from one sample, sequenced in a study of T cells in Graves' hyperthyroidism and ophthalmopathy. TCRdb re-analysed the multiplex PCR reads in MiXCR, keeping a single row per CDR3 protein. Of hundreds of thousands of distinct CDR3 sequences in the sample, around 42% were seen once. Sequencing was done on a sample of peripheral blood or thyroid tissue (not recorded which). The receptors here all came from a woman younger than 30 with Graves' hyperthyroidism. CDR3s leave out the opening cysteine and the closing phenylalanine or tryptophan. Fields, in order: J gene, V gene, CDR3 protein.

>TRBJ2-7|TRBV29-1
SVEGQGSDEQY
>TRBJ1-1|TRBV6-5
ASSTVGQGYTEAF
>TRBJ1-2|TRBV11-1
ASSAQGTGAYGYT
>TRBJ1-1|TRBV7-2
ASSQGDRGNTEAF
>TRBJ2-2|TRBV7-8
ASSWNTGELY
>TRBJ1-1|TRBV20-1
SARVPTGTGMNTEAF
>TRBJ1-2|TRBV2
ASTRVRGDYGYT
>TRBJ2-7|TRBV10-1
ASSQGGGISYEQY
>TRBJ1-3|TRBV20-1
SAREKGFSGNTIY
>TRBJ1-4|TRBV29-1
SVEGTTNEKLF
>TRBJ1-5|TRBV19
ASTPLGAVNQPQH
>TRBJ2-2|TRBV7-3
ASSLSNMGLANTGELF
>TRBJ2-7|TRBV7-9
ASTPIRFLSYEQY
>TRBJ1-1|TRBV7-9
ASSQDVATNTEAF
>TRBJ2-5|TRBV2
ASVPDRVVETQY
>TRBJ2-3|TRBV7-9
ASTPERASTDTQY
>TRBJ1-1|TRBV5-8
ASEYRVREAF
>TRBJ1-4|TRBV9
ASNKAGKPEEKLF
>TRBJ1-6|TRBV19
ASGPGQGGDSPLH
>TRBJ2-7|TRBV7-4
ASSQAPGQGQREGRGEQY
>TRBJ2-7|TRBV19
ASGSLAGDYEQY
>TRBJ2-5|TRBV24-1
ATSETAQETQY
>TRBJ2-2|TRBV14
ASSYWTGELF
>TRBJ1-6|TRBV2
ASSWTTRNSPLH
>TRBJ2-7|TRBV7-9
ASESSGSYEQY
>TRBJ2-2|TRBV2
ASSGRRANTGELF
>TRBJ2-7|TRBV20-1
SASPGQGFYEQY
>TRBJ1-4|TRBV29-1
SARVGLGEKLF
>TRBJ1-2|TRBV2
ASSDHSGGANYGYT
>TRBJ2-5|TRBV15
ATSRALRQETQY
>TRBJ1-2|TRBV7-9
ASTPGQGGSNYGYT
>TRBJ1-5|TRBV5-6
ASSQGTGGNQPQH
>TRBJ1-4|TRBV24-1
ATSDRSGTGAEKLF
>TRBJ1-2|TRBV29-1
SLPRDRGIHGYT
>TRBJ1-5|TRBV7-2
ASSRTGAQQPQH
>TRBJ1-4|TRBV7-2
ASSLNWEKLF
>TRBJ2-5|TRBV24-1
ATSGSWGAETQY
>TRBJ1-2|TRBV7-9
ASSLGAATYGYT
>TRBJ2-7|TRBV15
ATSSLLYGAYEQY
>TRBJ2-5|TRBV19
ASSIVGRGDQPQY
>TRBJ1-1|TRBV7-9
ASSETVVGDRPEAF
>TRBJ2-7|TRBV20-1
SASTGREYEQY